The entry below describes one T cell receptor beta chain. Its target is unknown. This CDR3 has 16 amino acids. V was clipped by 0 bases and J by 2 bases, with 10 bases between them. Germline V CDR1 and CDR2: WSHSY, SAAADI. These data originate in a study of OX40 agonist ivuxolimab in advanced cancers. Study details: Every 2 weeks, patients received ivuxolimab intravenously, dosed at 0.01 to 10 mg/kg. Patients with hepatocellular carcinoma, melanoma, renal cell or head and neck cancer made up the dose-escalation patients. Partial responses were achieved by three patients, one with hepatocellular carcinoma and two with cutaneous melanoma. Study outcomes and limitations: CD8+ T cells (on average) carried more expanded clones than CD4+ T cells.

Assay: immunoSEQ multiplex PCR; the TCRdb copy retains only in-frame clones and omits some. This sample has 13,000 to 15,000 clones, with 77% found just once. V and J are TRBV10-2 and TRBJ1-4; tentative D call: TRBD1 (5 bases). This TCR was sampled from an adult with an advanced solid tumor such as melanoma, head and neck, liver or kidney cancer. The specimen was CD4+ or CD8+ T cells sorted from blood, collected in a trial of the OX40 agonist ivuxolimab. The CDR3 here is CASSESLRGTNEKLFF. CDR3 sequence (DNA): TGCGCCAGCAGTGAGTCCTTGAGGGGTACTAATGAAAAACTGTTTTTT.